A single sample gave rise to the 20 T cell receptor beta chains below, sequenced in a study of blood T cell repertoires in COVID-19. Measured with immunoSEQ multiplex PCR; TCRdb has only the in-frame clones, and not every one. Altogether fewer than 250,000 clones are present, roughly 85% being singletons, with the ten largest covering under 3%. Sequenced sample: peripheral blood. Receptor source: a woman in her sixties or seventies with active or convalescent COVID-19.

A single count supports this clone. This rearrangement joins TRBV5-8 to TRBJ2-5; TRBD1 might be the D (5 bases). Trimming took off 2 bases at V and 1 base at J, with 15 bases between the two ends. The V gene's germline CDR1 is SGHTS and CDR2 YDEGEE. The CDR3 runs to 16 residues. CDR3 amino acids: CASSLGARNLQETQYF. The CDR3 DNA reads TGTGCCAGCAGCTTAGGGGCCAGGAACCTCCAAGAGACCCAGTACTTC.

The rearrangement uses TRBV23-1 and TRBJ2-4, with D unresolved. TRBV23-1 is placed among ORFs of uncertain function. The CDR3 has 17 amino acids. V was trimmed by 4 bases and J by 0 bases, leaving 16 bases between them. The CDR3: CASSLLGAEIAKNIQYF. The CDR3 region has the DNA TGCGCCAGCAGTCTCCTCGGCGCGGAAATAGCCAAAAACATTCAGTACTTC.

The gene calls are TRBV7-2 and TRBJ1-5; 7 nucleotides match TRBD1. This CDR3 has 14 amino acids. Trimming removed 3 bases from V and 6 bases from J; junction bases left unmatched: 5. Looked up from germline, CDR1 is SGHTA and CDR2 is FQGNSA. The CDR3 region has the DNA TGTGCCAGCAGCTTCGACAGGGACGGTCAGCCCCAGCATTTT. Its protein product is CASSFDRDGQPQHF.

The chain combines TRBV7-9 with TRBJ2-1, with TRBD2 identical over 8 bases. Trimming took 8 bases from V and 5 from J; bases not matched to a gene: 5. CDR1 is SEHNR, CDR2 FQNEAQ, per germline (reference sequence). The CDR3 loop spans 13 amino acids. CDR3 DNA: TGTGCCAGCTTGTGGCGGGGGGACAATGAGCAGTTCTTC. This gives the protein CASLWRGDNEQFF.

The chain carries TRBV6-2 or TRBV6-3 and TRBJ2-3; 7 bases agree with TRBD2. There are 16 residues in the CDR3. Looked up from germline, CDR1 is MNHEY and CDR2 is SVGEGT. V was pared by 3 bases and J by 4 bases, with 10 bases of the junction left unmatched. CDR3 residues: CASSYAGSGASDTQYF. The CDR3 DNA reads as TGTGCCAGCAGTTATGCGGGAAGCGGGGCATCAGATACGCAGTATTTT.

The chain uses TRBV6-5 and TRBJ2-7; 10 positions match TRBD1. The CDR3 consists of 15 residues. Germline assignment: CDR1 MNHEY and CDR2 SVGAGI. V was pared by 6 bases and J by 4 bases, with 9 bases of the junction left unmatched. The CDR3 DNA sequence: TGTGCCAGCAGCCCGGGGACAGGGGATAGGTACGAGCAGTACTTC. It specifies CASSPGTGDRYEQYF.

In this sample, this clone turned up once. The chain has TRBV29-1 and TRBJ2-2; 7 bases match TRBD2. The length of the CDR3 is 13 residues. J was trimmed by 7 bases and V by 4 bases; bases with no gene match: 6. Germline CDR1 and CDR2: SQVTM and ANQGSEA. The CDR3 DNA reads TGCAGCGTTGCGCGGGAGTGGGGCGGGGAGCTGTTTTTT. Protein product: CSVAREWGGELFF.

This clone has a handful of counts. The gene calls are TRBV3-1 (or the pseudogene TRBV3-2) and TRBJ2-1, with 13 positions matching TRBD2. The V and J ends lost 6 bases and 4 bases, in that order; junction bases with no gene match: 9. The CDR3 has 17 amino acids. Germline V CDR1 and CDR2: LGHDT, YNNKEL (reference sequence). The CDR3 nucleotides read TGTGCCAGCAGACGTTCCGGGACTAGCGGGATATACAATGAGCAGTTCTTC. Translating it yields CASRRSGTSGIYNEQFF.

The chain links TRBV3-1 (or the pseudogene TRBV3-2) to TRBJ1-6; 7 bases fit TRBD1. The CDR3 is 16 amino acids. The V gene's germline CDR1 is LGHDT and CDR2 YNNKEL (reference sequence). J gave up 8 bases and V 1 base, and 8 bases lay outside the gene matches. The CDR3 DNA follows: TGTGCCAGCAGCCAAGTGGGAAGGGGGCAGGATTCACCCCTCCACTTT. This translates into CASSQVGRGQDSPLHF.

This clone was seen many times. The chain recombines TRBV19 with TRBJ1-1; D remains ambiguous. Germline lookup yields CDR1 LNHDA and CDR2 SQIVND (reference sequence). CDR3 length equals 12 residues. Trimming stripped 7 bases from V and 1 base from J, with 7 bases between. CDR3 amino acids: CASKAGNTEAFF. The CDR3 DNA is TGTGCCAGTAAGGCGGGGAACACTGAAGCTTTCTTT.

This chain links TRBV19 with TRBJ1-1; D is ambiguous. Germline V CDR1 and CDR2: LNHDA, SQIVND (reference sequence). The CDR3 has 14 amino acids. Trimming shortened V by 6 bases and J by 7 bases, and 18 bases separated the two germline ends. In nucleotides, the CDR3 is TGTGCCAGTAGCTCTCTTGGCGGGCGGTTTGAAGCTTTCTTT. This translates into CASSSLGGRFEAFF. The whole variable domain, remainder taken from reference TRBV19 and TRBJ1-1, is DGGITQSPKYLFRKEGQNVTLSCEQNLNHDAMYWYRQDPGQGLRLIYYSQIVNDFQKGDIAEGYSVSREKKESFPLTVTSAQKNPTAFYLCASSSLGGRFEAFFGQGTRLTVV.

The table lists this clone with a few counts. V gene TRBV10-2 combines with J gene TRBJ2-5; 7 bases match TRBD1. V dropped 8 bases and J dropped 2; count of bases not matched to a gene: 2. The CDR3 is 12 residues long. Germline loops: CDR1 WSHSY, CDR2 SAAADI. CDR3 in amino acids: CASGQVQETQYF. CDR3 DNA: TGCGCCAGCGGACAGGTACAAGAGACCCAGTACTTC.

V gene TRBV7-6 combines with J gene TRBJ2-7, with TRBD2 as a possible D gene (5 bases). The V gene lost 1 base and the J gene lost 2 bases, with 12 bases spanning the gap. This CDR3 region has 15 residues. From germline, CDR1 is SGHVS and CDR2 FNYEAQ. CDR3 sequence reads: CASSLEPGNPYEQYF. The DNA for the CDR3 is TGTGCCAGCAGCTTAGAGCCGGGAAATCCCTACGAGCAGTACTTC.

The chain recombines TRBV19 with TRBJ2-1; no clear D. Germline CDR1 and CDR2: LNHDA and SQIVND (reference sequence). There are 11 residues in the CDR3. V was shortened by 5 bases and J by 7 bases, with 6 bases between the two germline ends. CDR3 sequence (DNA): TGTGCCAGTAGTCGCGGAAATGAGCAGTTCTTC. Residues: CASSRGNEQFF.

This chain connects TRBV5-4 to TRBJ2-2; 10 positions match TRBD1. Germline V gives CDR1 SGHNT, CDR2 YYREEE (reference sequence). V trimming: 4 bases; J trimming: 4 bases; junction bases outside the gene matches: 4. CDR3 length: 15 amino acids. CDR3 in amino acids: CASSLDRGPTGELFF. CDR3 nucleotides: TGTGCCAGCAGCCTCGACAGGGGGCCCACCGGGGAGCTGTTTTTT. The whole variable domain, filled in from reference TRBV5-4 and TRBJ2-2, reads ETGVTQSPTHLIKTRGQQVTLRCSSQSGHNTVSWYQQALGQGPQFIFQYYREEENGRGNFPPRFSGLQFPNYSSELNVNALELDDSALYLCASSLDRGPTGELFFGEGSRLTVL.

The rearrangement joins TRBV12-3 or TRBV12-4 to TRBJ1-4; D may be TRBD1 (6 bases). V lost 7 bases to trimming and J lost 7 bases, with 13 bases between them. This CDR3 contains 13 residues. The CDR3 DNA reads as TGTGCCAGCACTCCCCTCAGGGGTGAAAAACTGTTTTTT. Encoded protein: CASTPLRGEKLFF.

This clone was detected once. V gene TRBV3-1 (or the pseudogene TRBV3-2) combines with J gene TRBJ2-3; D remains unclear. The CDR3 sequence is 13 residues long. V dropped 2 bases and J dropped 1 base, with 4 bases sitting between them. Germline CDR1 LGHDT, CDR2 YNNKEL (reference sequence). Here the CDR3 reads CASSQLRTDTQYF. The CDR3 nucleotides read TGTGCCAGCAGCCAACTTCGCACAGATACGCAGTATTTT.

This clone came up once. The chain joins TRBV20-1 to TRBJ2-1; 9 nucleotides align to TRBD2. Germline assignment: CDR1 DFQATT and CDR2 SNEGSKA (reference sequence). With 6 bases clipped from V and 5 bases from J, the junction kept 14 bases outside the gene matches. This CDR3 has 16 residues. CDR3 loop: CSASTGAGGDHNEQFF. The CDR3 DNA reads as TGCAGTGCCAGTACTGGAGCGGGAGGAGACCACAATGAGCAGTTCTTC.

This clone was recorded a few times. The chain links TRBV30 to TRBJ1-5; no definite D call. CDR1 and CDR2 from the germline V gene are GTSNPN and SVGIG (reference sequence). V was cut by 2 bases and J by 0 bases, with 5 bases left in between. The CDR3 has 13 amino acids. CDR3 sequence: CAWSSNSNQPQHF. The CDR3 DNA sequence: TGTGCCTGGAGTTCCAATAGCAATCAGCCCCAGCATTTT. The entire variable domain, with the rest obtained from reference TRBV30 and TRBJ1-5, is as follows: SQTIHQWPATLVQPVGSPLSLECTVEGTSNPNLYWYRQAAGRGLQLLFYSVGIGQISSEVPQNLSASRPQDRQFILSSKKLLLSDSGFYLCAWSSNSNQPQHFGDGTRLSIL.

This clone is a singleton in its sample. The rearrangement joins TRBV7-8 to TRBJ1-2, with 7 bases fitting TRBD1. There are 13 residues in the CDR3. The germline V gene encodes CDR1 SGHVS and CDR2 FQNEAQ. The J segment lost 5 bases and the V segment lost 5 bases, leaving 5 bases of the junction unmatched. This chain's CDR3 is CASSPPGQYGYTF. As DNA, the CDR3 is TGTGCCAGCAGCCCGCCGGGACAGTATGGCTACACCTTC.